The 4 T cell receptor beta chains reported below all come from one sample, sequenced in a study of CD8 T cells in ankylosing spondylitis. TCRdb used MiXCR to reprocess the 5' RACE reads, holding one entry per CDR3 protein. Counted here are more than 250,000 distinct CDR3 sequences, approximately 8% occurring once; the ten biggest clones make up approximately 15%. Study outcomes and limitations: A TCR beta motif made of fewer than ten highly homologous variants seemed typical of ankylosing spondylitis blood.

No antigens are known for them. The sequenced material came from blood, either unsorted or a sorted T cell fraction (not recorded which). Receptors originate from a male donor with ankylosing spondylitis.

This chain joins TRBV6-5 and TRBJ2-3; 8 bases map to TRBD1. The trim removed 2 bases at V and 6 bases at J, leaving 7 bases unmatched. This CDR3 has 15 amino acids. Germline CDR1 is MNHEY and CDR2 is SVGAGI. The CDR3 sequence: CASSYRQTGVDTQYF. The CDR3 bases are TGTGCCAGCAGTTACAGACAGACAGGGGTGGATACGCAGTATTTT.

This clonotype was counted at least ten times. V and J are TRBV29-1 and TRBJ2-7; D not resolved. CDR1 and CDR2 from the germline V gene are SQVTM and ANQGSEA. The V gene lost 4 bases and the J gene lost 6 bases, with 13 bases spanning the gap. The CDR3 covers 12 residues. Written as DNA, the CDR3 is TGCAGCGTTGCCCCACAAGGGTTCGAGCAGTACTTC. It yields the protein CSVAPQGFEQYF.

The chain combines TRBV21-1 with TRBJ2-5. TRBV21-1 is given as a pseudogene. This CDR3 is built from 13 residues. The CDR3 DNA follows: TGTGCCAGCAGCAAACATCACCAAGAGACCCAGTACTTC. It codes for CASSKHHQETQYF.

This clonotype was detected many times. V is TRBV3-1 and J is TRBJ1-4, with D possibly TRBD1 on 6 matching bases. From germline, CDR1 is LGHDT and CDR2 YNNKEL (reference sequence). CDR3 length: 15 amino acids. The V gene lost 3 bases and the J gene lost 7 bases, with 15 bases spanning the gap. CDR3 in DNA: TGTGCCAGCAGCCAGAGCAGGGGTACTGGTGAAAAACTGTTTTTT. Protein sequence: CASSQSRGTGEKLFF.